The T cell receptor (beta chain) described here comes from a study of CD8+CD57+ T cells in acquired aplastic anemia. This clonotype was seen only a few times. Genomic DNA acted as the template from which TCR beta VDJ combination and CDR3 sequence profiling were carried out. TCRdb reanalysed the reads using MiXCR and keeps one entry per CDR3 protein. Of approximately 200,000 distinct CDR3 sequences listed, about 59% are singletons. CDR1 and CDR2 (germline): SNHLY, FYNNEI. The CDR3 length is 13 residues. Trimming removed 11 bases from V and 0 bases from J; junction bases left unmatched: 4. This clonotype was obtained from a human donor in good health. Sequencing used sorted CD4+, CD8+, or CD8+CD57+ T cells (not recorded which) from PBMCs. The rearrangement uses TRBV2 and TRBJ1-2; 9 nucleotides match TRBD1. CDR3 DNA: TGTGCCGGCAACAGGGGGCCTAACTATGGCTACACCTTC. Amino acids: CAGNRGPNYGYTF.